The 25 T cell receptor beta chains below were found in one sample sequenced in a study of cytomegalovirus exposure and HLA in healthy donors. Both 60 Vbeta primers and 13 Jbeta primers went into the PCR. Produced via immunoSEQ multiplex PCR; TCRdb's table is partial and in-frame only. The profile covers about 76,000 clones, with roughly 78% appearing a single time and 2.5% taken by the ten largest. The sample comprised PBMCs. The receptors stem from a male donor in good health and CMV-seropositive.

This chain connects TRBV7-2 to TRBJ2-3; 15 nucleotides agree with TRBD2. Losses at the gene ends were 5 bases for V and 5 bases for J; bases not matched to a gene: 8. The CDR3 is 17 residues long. Germline CDR1 reads SGHTA; CDR2 reads FQGNSA. The CDR3 here is CASSIGLAGGQRDTQYF. Here the CDR3 DNA reads TGTGCCAGCAGCATTGGACTAGCGGGAGGGCAGAGAGATACGCAGTATTTT.

This sequence joins TRBV7-2 and TRBJ1-4; possible D gene TRBD1, 5 bases. Germline-derived CDR1 and CDR2 are SGHTA and FQGNSA. With 5 bases removed from V and 8 bases from J, the gap between germline ends came to 18 bases. The CDR3 is made up of 15 amino acids. CDR3 sequence reads: CASSPGWGGEEKLFF. The CDR3 nucleotides are TGTGCCAGCAGCCCTGGATGGGGGGGGGAAGAAAAACTGTTTTTT.

The chain combines TRBV19 with TRBJ2-7, with D possibly being TRBD1 (5 bases). V was cut by 5 bases and J by 4 bases, with 30 bases left in between. From germline, CDR1 is LNHDA and CDR2 SQIVND (reference sequence). The CDR3 is 19 amino acids. The DNA of the CDR3 is TGTGCCAGTAGTCTCTTGGCGTCTTTCGGACAATCCTATCCTTACGAGCAGTACTTC. Protein: CASSLLASFGQSYPYEQYF.

The chain is built from TRBV30 and TRBJ2-7; 7 positions match TRBD1. Per the germline V gene, CDR1 is GTSNPN and CDR2 is SVGIG (reference sequence). The CDR3 totals 15 residues. Trimming removed 4 bases from V and 5 bases from J; junction bases left unmatched: 14. CDR3 sequence reads: CAWNFPGQRRDEQYF. In DNA, the CDR3 is TGTGCCTGGAACTTTCCGGGACAGAGGCGCGACGAGCAGTACTTC. The variable domain in full, with the rest retrieved from reference TRBV30 and TRBJ2-7, is SQTIHQWPATLVQPVGSPLSLECTVEGTSNPNLYWYRQAAGRGLQLLFYSVGIGQISSEVPQNLSASRPQDRQFILSSKKLLLSDSGFYLCAWNFPGQRRDEQYFGPGTRLTVT.

This clone appeared a single time. The chain uses TRBV7-2 and TRBJ2-7; maybe TRBD1 (5 bases). CDR1 is SGHTA, CDR2 FQGNSA, per germline. This CDR3 comprises 15 residues. The V and J ends lost 1 base and 3 bases respectively, with 13 bases between them. CDR3 amino acids: CASSLVPDSFYEQYF. As DNA, the CDR3 is TGTGCCAGCAGCTTAGTCCCCGACAGCTTCTACGAGCAGTACTTC.

The chain couples TRBV7-2 to TRBJ2-3; TRBD2 agrees at 7 bases. The CDR3 loop spans 19 amino acids. CDR1 and CDR2 (germline): SGHTA, FQGNSA. The ends lost 3 bases at V and 2 bases at J; junction bases unmatched: 17. The CDR3 nucleotides are TGTGCCAGCAGCTTTCGTTCGGGGGGAGGTGTCGGACACACAGATACGCAGTATTTT. Translation: CASSFRSGGGVGHTDTQYF.

J is TRBJ2-7 and V is TRBV7-6; TRBD2 matches at 9 bases. The junction had 8 bases not matched to a gene; V was cut back by 5 bases and J by 3 bases. Germline CDR1 and CDR2: SGHVS and FNYEAQ. The CDR3 sequence is 15 residues long. The DNA of the CDR3 is TGTGCCAGCAGCCAAGAGGGGACTAGCAGCTACGAGCAGTACTTC. Encoded protein: CASSQEGTSSYEQYF.

V is TRBV29-1 and J is TRBJ2-5; D not resolved. V was trimmed by 4 bases and J by 6 bases, leaving 12 bases between them. This CDR3 region has 12 residues. Germline values: CDR1 SQVTM, CDR2 ANQGSEA. CDR3 amino acids: CSVAEPPQTQYF. The CDR3 DNA reads as TGCAGCGTTGCGGAGCCTCCTCAGACCCAGTACTTC.

The chain uses TRBV19 and TRBJ1-3; D gene uncertain. Germline lookup yields CDR1 LNHDA and CDR2 SQIVND (reference sequence). V was clipped by 7 bases and J by 3 bases, with 7 bases between them. The CDR3 length is 12 residues. CDR3 amino acids: CASTGGGNTIYF. In DNA form, the CDR3 reads TGTGCCAGTACCGGCGGTGGAAACACCATATATTTT.

CDR3 amino acids: CASSERSGRAQETQYF. In nucleotides, the CDR3 is TGTGCCAGCAGTGAACGCAGCGGGAGGGCCCAAGAGACCCAGTACTTC. The chain links TRBV2 to TRBJ2-5; 10 positions agree with TRBD2. The CDR3 is 16 amino acids. The ends lost 2 bases at V and 1 base at J; junction bases unmatched: 4. Germline CDR1 and CDR2: SNHLY and FYNNEI.

This clone was seen only once. This rearrangement joins TRBV27 to TRBJ2-1; TRBD2 matches at 12 bases. Germline V gene lookup returns CDR1 MNHEY and CDR2 SMNVEV (reference sequence). J lost 9 bases, V lost 3 bases, and 18 bases had no gene match. This CDR3 region has 19 residues. The CDR3 DNA reads TGTGCCAGCAGTTTTGAGAGGTTTCAGACTAGCGGGAGTTTTGGTGAGCAGTTCTTC. It yields the protein CASSFERFQTSGSFGEQFF.

The chain has TRBV6-6 and TRBJ1-1, with D perhaps matching TRBD1 (5 bases). Trimming took off 0 bases at V and 6 bases at J, with 14 bases between the two ends. The CDR3 extends over 15 amino acids. Germline values: CDR1 MNHNY, CDR2 SVGAGI (reference sequence). CDR3 region: CASSYSIAGSAEAFF. The CDR3 DNA reads TGTGCCAGCAGTTACTCGATTGCAGGGTCGGCTGAAGCTTTCTTT.

The chain's CDR3 is CASSLQLANTGELFF. CDR3 DNA: TGTGCCAGCAGCTTACAGCTAGCGAACACCGGGGAGCTGTTTTTT. The chain joins TRBV7-2 to TRBJ2-2; D remains unclear. V was cut by 2 bases and J by 0 bases, with 7 bases left in between. Germline CDR1 reads SGHTA; CDR2 reads FQGNSA. CDR3 length equals 15 residues. The variable domain in full, with the rest retrieved from reference TRBV7-2 and TRBJ2-2, is GAGVSQSPSNKVTEKGKDVELRCDPISGHTALYWYRQSLGQGLEFLIYFQGNSAPDKSGLPSDRFSAERTGGSVSTLTIQRTQQEDSAVYLCASSLQLANTGELFFGEGSRLTVL.

Only a few counts were recorded for this clone. The genes are TRBV5-4 and TRBJ2-6; D gene unclear. V was shortened by 4 bases and J by 0 bases, with 8 bases between the two germline ends. Germline CDR1 is SGHNT and CDR2 is YYREEE (reference sequence). The CDR3 totals 15 residues. CDR3: CASSASSSGANVLTF. CDR3 nucleotides: TGTGCCAGCAGCGCAAGTAGCTCTGGGGCCAACGTCCTGACTTTC.

The chain employs TRBV9 and TRBJ2-7; 9 bases are shared with TRBD2. This CDR3 is built from 15 residues. Germline V gene sequence: CDR1 SGDLS, CDR2 YYNGEE. The V segment lost 4 bases and the J segment 1 base; nucleotides outside the gene matches: 6. The CDR3 sequence: CASSYTSGPSYEQYF. As DNA, the CDR3 is TGTGCCAGCAGCTACACTAGCGGGCCTTCCTACGAGCAGTACTTC.

This clone was found a few times. J is TRBJ2-2 and V is TRBV10-3, with TRBD1 matching 7 bases. The germline V gene encodes CDR1 ENHRY and CDR2 SYGVKD. There are 13 residues in the CDR3. The trim removed 10 bases at V and 7 bases at J, leaving 9 bases unmatched. The CDR3 nucleotides are TGTGCCACCAAGGGACAGTTGTTCGGGGAGCTGTTTTTT. Its translation is CATKGQLFGELFF.

The rearrangement joins TRBV9 to TRBJ1-6, with D tentatively TRBD1 (6 bases). Germline V gene sequence: CDR1 SGDLS, CDR2 YYNGEE. This CDR3 spans 15 amino acids. V was clipped by 0 bases and J by 6 bases, with 10 bases between them. The CDR3 region has the DNA TGTGCCAGCAGCGTAGGGACAGCCGGTAATTCACCCCTCCACTTT. The encoded protein is CASSVGTAGNSPLHF.

V gene TRBV12-5 combines with J gene TRBJ2-7; unclear D gene. V lost 3 bases and J lost 6, with 12 bases in between. CDR1 is LGHNT, CDR2 FRNRAP, per germline. There are 13 residues in the CDR3. The CDR3 bases are TGTGCTAGTGGTTTCGGTCCTTTGAGCGAGCAGTACTTC. Amino acids: CASGFGPLSEQYF.

V gene TRBV4-2 combines with J gene TRBJ1-3; maybe TRBD1 (5 bases). This CDR3 has 16 residues. The V and J ends lost 0 bases and 0 bases respectively, with 9 bases between them. In germline, CDR1 is LGHNA, CDR2 YNFKEQ. In nucleotides, the CDR3 is TGTGCCAGCAGCCAAGATACAGGTAGCTCTGGAAACACCATATATTTT. Its translation: CASSQDTGSSGNTIYF.

The J gene is TRBJ2-7, the V gene TRBV13; 10 bases agree with TRBD1. Germline-derived CDR1 and CDR2 are PRHDT and FYEKMQ (reference sequence). V lost 0 bases to trimming and J lost 7 bases; unmatched junction nucleotides: 3. The CDR3 loop spans 14 amino acids. CDR3 nucleotide sequence: TGTGCCAGCAGCTTAGGGACAGGGGGCTGGGAGCAGTACTTC. It yields the protein CASSLGTGGWEQYF. Variable domain in full (rest from reference TRBV13 and TRBJ2-7): AAGVIQSPRHLIKEKRETATLKCYPIPRHDTVYWYQQGPGQDPQFLISFYEKMQSDKGSIPDRFSAQQFSDYHSELNMSSLELGDSALYFCASSLGTGGWEQYFGPGTRLTVT.

The chain carries TRBV15 and TRBJ1-1; 7 positions agree with TRBD1. The CDR3 contains 15 residues. J was trimmed by 3 bases and V by 0 bases; bases with no gene match: 4. Germline V gives CDR1 LNHNV, CDR2 YYDKDF (reference sequence). For the CDR3, the DNA is TGTGCCACCAGCAGAGATGACAGGGCGGACACTGAAGCTTTCTTT. This translates into CATSRDDRADTEAFF.

V usage is TRBV9 and J usage is TRBJ1-1, with TRBD1 matching 9 bases. Germline CDR1 SGDLS, CDR2 YYNGEE. The junction had 4 bases not matched to a gene; V was cut back by 3 bases and J by 1 base. The CDR3 runs to 15 residues. Here the CDR3 reads CASSATGGRNTEAFF. The CDR3, as DNA: TGTGCCAGCAGCGCAACAGGGGGCAGGAACACTGAAGCTTTCTTT.

V and J are TRBV15 and TRBJ2-2, with 7 bases identical to TRBD2. This CDR3 comprises 14 residues. The V gene's germline CDR1 is LNHNV and CDR2 YYDKDF (reference sequence). Trimming took 0 bases from V and 7 from J; bases not matched to a gene: 2. The CDR3 here is CATSRDGGGGELFF. For the CDR3, the DNA is TGTGCCACCAGCAGAGATGGCGGGGGCGGGGAGCTGTTTTTT.

This chain uses TRBV6-5 with TRBJ2-1, with D perhaps TRBD2 (5 bases). Germline V CDR1 and CDR2: MNHEY, SVGAGI. The CDR3 extends over 11 amino acids. The CDR3 loop is CESGINNEQFF. As DNA, the CDR3 is TGTGAATCCGGGATAAACAATGAGCAGTTCTTC.

This clone occurred a few times. The chain has TRBV2 and TRBJ2-7; D is undetermined. CDR3 size: 11 residues. CDR1 is SNHLY, CDR2 FYNNEI, per germline. V lost 4 bases to trimming and J lost 4 bases, with 5 bases between them. CDR3 loop: CASSGAYEQYF. The CDR3 nucleotides are TGTGCCAGCAGTGGTGCGTACGAGCAGTACTTC.